One sample yielded the 13 T cell receptor beta chains listed below, sequenced in a study of blood T cells in healthy people across ages. For the second PCR, which ran for 7 to 11 cycles, a sample-barcoded 5' primer and a J-beta primer mix were used. TCRdb re-derived calls from the 5' RACE reads in MiXCR, one entry per CDR3 protein. The data contain some 930,000 distinct CDR3 sequences, roughly 29% of them singletons. The same sample was also studied in work on T cells of mothers and their children.

The sequenced sample consisted of blood. All receptors derive from a woman aged 35 to 49 in good health.

The chain is built from TRBV18 and TRBJ2-1; D ambiguous. CDR1 and CDR2 (germline): KGHSH, LQKENI. The CDR3 sequence is 15 residues long. The V and J ends lost 3 bases and 8 bases respectively, with 17 bases between them. CDR3 in DNA: TGTGCCAGCTCACCCGGAGCCGTATTGGTGGATGAGCAGTTCTTC. Translation: CASSPGAVLVDEQFF.

J is TRBJ2-5 and V is TRBV5-6, with D hard to call. From germline, CDR1 is SGHDT and CDR2 YYEEEE. The CDR3 spans 17 residues. Between the trimmed V and J ends, which lost 3 bases and 4 bases, there was a span of 22 bases. This chain's CDR3 is CASSSALDARRAETQYF. CDR3 bases: TGTGCCAGCAGCTCTGCCTTGGATGCTCGCCGGGCAGAGACCCAGTACTTC.

This clonotype was counted ten times or more. The chain carries TRBV12-3 or TRBV12-4 and TRBJ2-4; possibly TRBD1 or TRBD2 for D (5 bases each). Trimming shortened V by 6 bases and J by 0 bases, and 9 bases separated the two germline ends. The length of the CDR3 is 14 residues. CDR3 amino acids: CASRPGTAKNIQYF. CDR3 nucleotide sequence: TGTGCCAGCAGGCCGGGGACAGCCAAAAACATTCAGTACTTC.

Notes on this clonotype: A junction end diverges from the germline sequence, so it may reflect a read error. The chain carries TRBV7-8 and TRBJ2-6; D gene unclear. Looked up from germline, CDR1 is SGHVS and CDR2 is FQNEAQ. CDR3 size: 17 residues. Here the CDR3 reads CASSLQGKSPGTNVLTF. The CDR3 bases are TGTGCCAGCAGCTTACAAGGGAAGAGCCCTGGGACCAACGTCCTGACTTTC.

The genes are TRBV7-8 and TRBJ2-1, with TRBD1 matching 7 bases. The V gene's germline CDR1 is SGHVS and CDR2 FQNEAQ. V dropped 1 base and J dropped 10; count of bases not matched to a gene: 4. The CDR3 totals 13 residues. In nucleotides, the CDR3 is TGTGCCAGCAGCTTAGGTAGGGGGCGCGAGCAGTTCTTC. The encoded protein is CASSLGRGREQFF.

Ten or more counts support this clonotype. The V gene is TRBV19, the J gene TRBJ2-5; TRBD2 aligns across 14 bases. The CDR3 contains 17 residues. The ends lost 5 bases at V and 2 bases at J; junction bases unmatched: 7. Germline values: CDR1 LNHDA, CDR2 SQIVND (reference sequence). CDR3 sequence reads: CASSPGTSGGLQETQYF. The CDR3 DNA reads TGTGCCAGTAGTCCAGGGACTAGCGGGGGCCTTCAAGAGACCCAGTACTTC.

The rearrangement joins TRBV5-1 to TRBJ2-1; tentative D call: TRBD2 (5 bases). V lost 1 base and J lost 13, with 15 bases in between. This CDR3 has 13 residues. From germline, CDR1 is SGHRS and CDR2 YFSETQ. CDR3 residues: CASSLRETETQFF. DNA for the CDR3: TGCGCCAGCAGCTTGCGGGAAACGGAGACCCAGTTCTTC.

This clonotype was found many times. V gene TRBV20-1 combines with J gene TRBJ2-1, with D possibly matching TRBD2 (6 bases). The CDR3 has 13 amino acids. Trimming removed 6 bases at V and 7 bases at J, with 16 bases between. Germline V CDR1 and CDR2: DFQATT, SNEGSKA (reference sequence). The CDR3 spells CSAQRSGRNEQFF. The CDR3 nucleotides read TGCAGTGCCCAGCGGAGCGGGCGGAATGAGCAGTTCTTC.

The gene calls are TRBV11-1 and TRBJ2-5; D is unresolved. The CDR3 runs to 12 residues. Trimming removed 4 bases at V and 5 bases at J, with 8 bases between. CDR1 SGHAT and CDR2 FQDESV come from the germline V gene (reference sequence). The CDR3 DNA reads as TGTGCCAGCAGCTCCTCAGATGAGACCCAGTACTTC. Its translation: CASSSSDETQYF.

This clonotype came up many times. The chain is built from TRBV7-2 and TRBJ2-3, with TRBD1 as a possible D gene (5 bases). This CDR3 comprises 13 residues. The germline gives CDR1 SGHTA, CDR2 FQGNSA. V shed 5 bases and J shed 1 base, with 7 bases lying between them. The CDR3 region is CASSLGGTDTQYF. Written as DNA, the CDR3 is TGTGCCAGCAGCCTAGGGGGCACAGATACGCAGTATTTT.

This clonotype was seen at least ten times. The rearrangement joins TRBV7-9 to TRBJ2-7; no firm D call. This CDR3 is built from 13 residues. Per germline, CDR1 SEHNR and CDR2 FQNEAQ (reference sequence). V was shortened by 6 bases and J by 2 bases, with 11 bases between the two germline ends. CDR3 sequence reads: CASSRLGAYEQYF. As DNA, the CDR3 is TGTGCCAGCAGTAGACTTGGAGCCTACGAGCAGTACTTC.

This rearrangement joins TRBV5-5 to TRBJ1-1; no clear D gene. This CDR3 contains 15 residues. Trimming shortened V by 0 bases and J by 0 bases, and 9 bases separated the two germline ends. CDR1 and CDR2 (germline): SGHKS, YYEKEE (reference sequence). The chain's CDR3 is CASSLGHHLNTEAFF. In DNA form, the CDR3 reads TGTGCCAGCAGCTTGGGACACCACCTGAACACTGAAGCTTTCTTT.

This clonotype was seen ten or more times. The chain uses TRBV7-9 and TRBJ2-4, with D perhaps matching TRBD1 (6 bases). CDR3 size: 13 residues. CDR1 SEHNR and CDR2 FQNEAQ come from the germline V gene (reference sequence). V shed 4 bases and J shed 8 bases, with 12 bases lying between them. This chain's CDR3 is CASSSQGLYIQYF. DNA for the CDR3: TGTGCCAGCAGCTCACAGGGTTTGTACATTCAGTACTTC.